This T cell receptor beta chain was retrieved from a study of blood T cell repertoires in COVID-19. For the study at large: COVID-19 samples collected from the United States, Italy and Spain covered acute and convalescent phases. Sources were T cells, B-cell-depleted T cells, or PBMCs; the material itself was cDNA or gDNA.

There are 15 residues in the CDR3. CDR1 is SGHDT, CDR2 YYEEEE, per germline. V was shortened by 4 bases and J by 0 bases, with 14 bases between the two germline ends. In this sample, this clone turned up once. As processed by the authors: From reference gene primer amplification, estimates of nucleated cell counts were derived. The method was immunoSEQ multiplex PCR; TCRdb's version includes in-frame clones alone and lacks a portion of them. From that table come the V and J calls and clone size; the DNA was used to work out D and trimming. This table has around 130,000 clones, over 75% appearing once.

The receptor's source is a man between 70 and 80 years old with active COVID-19. This chain joins TRBV5-6 and TRBJ2-7, with a weak D call TRBD1 (5 bases). Sequencing was done on a sample of peripheral blood. The CDR3, as DNA: TGTGCCAGCAGCAGACGACAGACCCCCTCCTACGAGCAGTACTTC. Translation gives CASSRRQTPSYEQYF.